This T cell receptor beta chain came from a study of CD8+CD57+ T cells in acquired aplastic anemia (dated by TCRdb to 2017 to 2018). Study-wide context: DNA extracted from sorted CD4+ and CD8+ cells had a mean of about 3 ug, with a range of 0.2 to 27.4 ug. Healthy donor samples averaged approximately 10 million reads for CD4+ and 11 million to 12 million for CD8+ cells.

This clonotype was found many times. Its antigen specificity is not known. No quality values exist for individual bases; no much larger clone is one base distant. In this study, sorted CD4+ and CD8+ T cells from the blood of healthy subjects and of severe aplastic anemia patients had their TCR repertoires deep-sequenced. Ficoll-Paque density gradient centrifugation was used to isolate peripheral blood mononuclear cells. Before DNA extraction, CD4+ and CD8+ T cells were sorted with FACS or magnetic beads. Results the study describes overall, beyond this receptor: Twenty-nine CD8+ CDR3 sequences were found in both patients and controls but appeared to be highly expressed in patients and within the immunodominant clones of the patients. Between patients and healthy controls, no significant difference in CD8+ Simpson's diversity was found (P=0.060).

Profiling of TCR beta VDJ combinations and CDR3 sequences used genomic DNA as the template. TCR repertoire sequencing was run on an Illumina HiSeq 2000. The authors' pipeline ran thus. Repertoire assessment relied on Simpson's diversity index, CDR3 size and DJ length profiles, and TRBV/TRBJ rearrangement plots. The most abundant DNA sequence in the deep sequencing data was defined as the immunodominant clone. CDR3 amino acid sequences were screened for sharing across subjects and were compared with published repertoires and the VDJdb database. TCRdb applied fastp at Q25 and MiXCR to the public reads, then kept only in-frame beta chains. Each entry merges the rows of one CDR3 protein and shows their most common DNA and genes. What appears here as the V and J calls and clone size reflects TCRdb's work, not the paper's. The sample table shows some 410,000 distinct CDR3 sequences, and 65% to 80% are seen once. The ten largest clones take up 4% of the sample.

The germline V end is reduced by 4 bases and the J end by 0 bases; junction bases left unmatched: 8. Inclusive of the bounding cysteine and phenylalanine, the CDR3 is 18 residues long. The CDR3 DNA has 54 bases and is translated from base 1. The germline V gene sets CDR1 to SGHTA and CDR2 to FQGNSA. The sequencing input was sorted CD4+, CD8+, or CD8+CD57+ T cells (not recorded which) from PBMCs. The TCR comes from a human donor in good health, serving as a control. The sequence is built from TRBV7-2 and TRBJ2-1; 11 nucleotides in the junction match TRBD2. The DNA sequence is given as TGTGCCAGCAGCTCAAGACTAGCGGGGACCCTCTCCTACAATGAGCAGTTCTTC. This is translated as CASSSRLAGTLSYNEQFF.